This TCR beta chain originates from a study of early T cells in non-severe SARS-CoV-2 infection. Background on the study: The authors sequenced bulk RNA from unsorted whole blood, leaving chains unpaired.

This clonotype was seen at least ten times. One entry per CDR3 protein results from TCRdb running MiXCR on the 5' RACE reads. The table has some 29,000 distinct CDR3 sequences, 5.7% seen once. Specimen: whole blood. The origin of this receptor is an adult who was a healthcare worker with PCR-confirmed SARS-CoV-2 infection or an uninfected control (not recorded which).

CDR3 in amino acids: CASSQPDRGQQYGELFF. The CDR3 region has the DNA TGCGCCAGCAGCCAACCAGACAGGGGCCAGCAGTACGGGGAGCTGTTTTTT. The chain employs TRBV4-3 and TRBJ2-2; the match to TRBD1 covers 8 bases. The ends lost 2 bases at V and 7 bases at J; junction bases unmatched: 12. Germline CDR1 is LGHNA and CDR2 is YSLEER. This CDR3 has 17 amino acids.